The source of this T cell receptor (beta chain) is a study of T cell responses to AZD1222 COVID-19 vaccine. Whole-study results and caveats: Nearly half of spike-specific TCRs reportedly target unmutated variant regions. Compared with day 0, the breadth and depth of the Spike-specific TCR repertoire rose significantly after two doses of AZD1222. The sample set comprised mostly white British donors with more females, and clonal diversity was possibly underestimated.

Of note for this clone: As yet, its antigen is unknown.

Generated by immunoSEQ multiplex PCR, the TCRdb table keeps only in-frame clones and is missing some. The sample records about 120,000 clones, approximately 85% being singletons. This CDR3 is built from 14 residues. V was shortened by 1 base and J by 0 bases, with 4 bases between the two germline ends. From germline, CDR1 is SNHLY and CDR2 FYNNEI. The genes are TRBV2 and TRBJ1-3; no firm D call. The TCR originated in an adult in good health. The source was peripheral blood, collected on day 0 of MenACWY control vaccination. CDR3 amino acids: CASSEEGSGNTIYF. CDR3 DNA sequence: TGTGCCAGCAGTGAAGAGGGCTCTGGAAACACCATATATTTT.